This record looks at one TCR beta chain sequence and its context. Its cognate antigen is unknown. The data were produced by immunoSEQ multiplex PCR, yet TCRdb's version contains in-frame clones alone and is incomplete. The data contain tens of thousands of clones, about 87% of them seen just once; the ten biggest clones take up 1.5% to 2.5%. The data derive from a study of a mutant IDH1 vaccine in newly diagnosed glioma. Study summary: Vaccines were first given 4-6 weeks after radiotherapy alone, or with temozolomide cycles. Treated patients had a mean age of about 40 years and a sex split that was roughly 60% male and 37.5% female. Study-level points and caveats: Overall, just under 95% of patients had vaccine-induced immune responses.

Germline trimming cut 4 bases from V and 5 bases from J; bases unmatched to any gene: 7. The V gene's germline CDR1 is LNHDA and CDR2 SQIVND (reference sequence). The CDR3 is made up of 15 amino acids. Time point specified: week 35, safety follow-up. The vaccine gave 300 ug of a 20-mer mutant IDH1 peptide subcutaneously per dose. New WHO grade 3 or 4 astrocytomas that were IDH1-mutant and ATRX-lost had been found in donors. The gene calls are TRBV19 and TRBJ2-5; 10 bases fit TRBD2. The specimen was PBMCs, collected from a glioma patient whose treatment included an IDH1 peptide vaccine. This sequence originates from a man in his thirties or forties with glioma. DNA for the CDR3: TGTGCCAGTAGTACGGCTGGGACTAGCGTCGAGACCCAGTACTTC. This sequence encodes CASSTAGTSVETQYF. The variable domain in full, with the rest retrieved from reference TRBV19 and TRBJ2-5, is DGGITQSPKYLFRKEGQNVTLSCEQNLNHDAMYWYRQDPGQGLRLIYYSQIVNDFQKGDIAEGYSVSREKKESFPLTVTSAQKNPTAFYLCASSTAGTSVETQYFGPGTRLLVL.